This T cell receptor (beta chain) came from a study of T cell repertoires in cytomegalovirus infection (dated by TCRdb to between 2018 and 2020). The study in broad terms: The peptide stimulations were aimed at well-studied HLA-B-restricted epitopes as well as recently identified HLA-C-restricted CMV epitopes, whose presentation resists viral immunomodulation. Donor HLA type was relevant to the analysis, as public TCR beta signatures indicated carriage of CMV infection together with the matching HLA type.

The intended sense of this specimen's treatment or condition label: in vitro stimulation with specific CMV peptide epitopes to enrich CMV-specific T cells. V is cut back by 5 bases and J by 7 bases, with 13 bases in the junction unmatched. The germline V gene yields SGHAT for CDR1 and FQNNGV for CDR2. The CDR3, from cysteine to phenylalanine, totals 17 residues. Only the CDR3 part of the read is kept: 51 bases, read in frame from the first base. Instrument on record: Illumina HiSeq 1500. The public sequencing data were trimmed at Q25 with fastp and processed into clonotypes with MiXCR by TCRdb, which kept only in-frame beta chains. Rows are combined by CDR3 protein, so each entry shows the most common genes and DNA. This sample comprises 680,000 or so distinct CDR3 sequences, roughly a third of them detected only once. Approximately 18% of the sample belongs to the ten largest clones. What the work shows at the level of the full study, not this receptor alone: The ex vivo response was dominated by HLA-C-restricted CMV-specific TCR beta clonotypes, and the single most frequent clonotype in two of eight donors was supplied by these HLA-C-restricted clonotypes. In both this cohort and an independent cohort of 350 or so donors, the cumulative frequency of public TCR beta family members distinguished carriers of CMV infection plus the relevant HLA type.

About this clonotype itself: Its antigen is not yet known. The input lacks base qualities; no much larger clone sits a single base away.

The receptor comes from a human donor in good health (CMV status not recorded). Some clones in this sample may be carry-over from other donors' samples. The input for sequencing was cultured PBMCs, taken from culture after CMV antigen stimulation. The rearrangement joined TRBV11-2 to TRBJ2-3; 12 junctional bases match TRBD2. The nucleotides read TGTGCCAGCAGCCCCCACCGGCTAGCGGGGGGGATTCATACGCAGTATTTT. This is translated as CASSPHRLAGGIHTQYF.